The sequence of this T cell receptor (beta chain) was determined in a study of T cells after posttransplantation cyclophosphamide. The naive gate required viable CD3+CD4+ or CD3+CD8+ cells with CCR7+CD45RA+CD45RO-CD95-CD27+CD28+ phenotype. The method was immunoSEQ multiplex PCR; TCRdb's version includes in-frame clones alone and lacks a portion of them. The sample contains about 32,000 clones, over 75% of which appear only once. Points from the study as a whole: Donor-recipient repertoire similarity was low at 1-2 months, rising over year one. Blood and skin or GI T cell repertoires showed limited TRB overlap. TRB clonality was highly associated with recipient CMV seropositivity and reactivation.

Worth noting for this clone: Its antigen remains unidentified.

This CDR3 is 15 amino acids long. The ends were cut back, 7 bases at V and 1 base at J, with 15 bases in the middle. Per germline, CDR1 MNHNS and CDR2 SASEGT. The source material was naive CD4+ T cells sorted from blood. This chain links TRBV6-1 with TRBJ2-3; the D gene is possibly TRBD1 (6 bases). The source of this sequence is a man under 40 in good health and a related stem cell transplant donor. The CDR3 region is CASTEMGARTDTQYF. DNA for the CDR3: TGTGCCAGCACCGAGATGGGGGCTCGCACAGATACGCAGTATTTT.